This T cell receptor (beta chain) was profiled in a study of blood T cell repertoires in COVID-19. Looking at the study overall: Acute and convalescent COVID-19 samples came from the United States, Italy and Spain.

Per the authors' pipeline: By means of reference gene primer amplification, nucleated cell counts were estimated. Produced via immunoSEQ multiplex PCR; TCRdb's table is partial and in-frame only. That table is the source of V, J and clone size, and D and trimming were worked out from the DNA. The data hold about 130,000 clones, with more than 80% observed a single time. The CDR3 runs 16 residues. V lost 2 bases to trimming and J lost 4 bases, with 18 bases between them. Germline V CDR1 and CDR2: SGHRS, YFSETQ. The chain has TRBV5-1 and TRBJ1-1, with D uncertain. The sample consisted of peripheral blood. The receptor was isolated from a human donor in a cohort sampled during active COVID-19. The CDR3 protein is CASSLNPTPPPTEAFF. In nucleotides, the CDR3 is TGCGCCAGCAGCTTAAACCCGACACCACCCCCCACTGAAGCTTTCTTT.